The 3 T cell receptor beta chains below were found in one sample sequenced in a study of OX40 agonist ivuxolimab in advanced cancers. TCRdb's copy holds only in-frame clones and misses some; the assay was immunoSEQ multiplex PCR. The data show some 74,000 clones, 88% seen once. The sample here was CD4+ or CD8+ T cells sorted from blood, taken in a trial of the OX40 agonist ivuxolimab. All receptors come from an adult with an advanced solid tumor such as melanoma, head and neck, liver or kidney cancer.

In its sample, this clone was seen once. V usage is TRBV7-8 and J usage is TRBJ2-3; no clear D. V lost 0 bases, J lost 8 bases, and 12 bases lay in between. Germline V gene lookup returns CDR1 SGHVS and CDR2 FQNEAQ. CDR3 size: 14 residues. CDR3 sequence: CASSLATLTGTQYF. The CDR3 DNA follows: TGTGCCAGCAGCTTAGCTACCCTCACGGGTACGCAGTATTTT.

The chain recombines TRBV25-1 with TRBJ2-7; D gene uncertain. The CDR3 totals 14 residues. Germline lookup yields CDR1 MGHDK and CDR2 SYGVNS. Trimming left V 1 base short and J 4 bases short, with 11 bases between. CDR3 amino acids: CASSESIGPYEQYF. For the CDR3, the DNA is TGTGCCAGCAGTGAATCTATTGGTCCTTACGAGCAGTACTTC.

V and J are TRBV30 and TRBJ2-7; D remains ambiguous. From germline, CDR1 is GTSNPN and CDR2 SVGIG (reference sequence). CDR3 size: 12 residues. V lost 1 base to trimming and J lost 3 bases, with 7 bases between them. DNA for the CDR3: TGTGCCTGGAGTGGGGATTTCTACGAGCAGTACTTC. It is translated as CAWSGDFYEQYF.